This TCR beta chain was sequenced in a study of blood T cell repertoires in COVID-19. Study background: Italy, Spain and the United States were the sources of the convalescent and acute COVID-19 samples. T cells, B-cell-depleted T cells, or PBMCs provided the cDNA or gDNA that served as material.

Original processing notes: Counts of nucleated cells, estimated from reference gene primer amplification, were obtained. Clones were read by immunoSEQ multiplex PCR, and TCRdb kept only the in-frame ones, dropping some. The V and J calls and the clone size are those of that table, but D and trimming were determined from the DNA. The data contain 150,000 or so clones, approximately 83% of them seen just once; the ten biggest clones take up 1.6%. V lost 5 bases to trimming and J lost 3 bases, with 16 bases between them. CDR3 length equals 15 residues. Germline V lookup: CDR1 SGHAT, CDR2 FQNNGV. This chain links TRBV11-2 with TRBJ2-5; TRBD2 is a possible D gene (5 bases). This receptor was taken from a human donor in a cohort sampled during active COVID-19. Sequenced input: peripheral blood. Here the CDR3 reads CASSITGVQEETQYF. The CDR3 DNA reads as TGTGCCAGCAGCATCACCGGGGTCCAGGAAGAGACCCAGTACTTC.